Below, 11 T cell receptor beta chains from the same sample are listed, as sequenced in a study of T cell changes during pregnancy in multiple sclerosis. Method: immunoSEQ multiplex PCR; TCRdb's copy keeps in-frame clones and lacks some. The sample lists about 49,000 clones; around 91% were seen once. The sequences come from peripheral blood, collected after pregnancy. Receptor source: a female donor in good health, enrolled as a control in a pregnancy study.

The rearrangement uses TRBV18 and TRBJ2-1, with 9 bases that match TRBD1. The V gene's germline CDR1 is KGHSH and CDR2 LQKENI. CDR3 length: 16 residues. The V segment lost 5 bases and the J segment 3 bases; nucleotides outside the gene matches: 8. The CDR3: CASSAAGTGLYNEQFF. CDR3 in DNA: TGTGCCAGCTCAGCCGCCGGGACAGGGCTCTACAATGAGCAGTTCTTC.

V is TRBV7-3 and J is TRBJ1-6; possible D gene TRBD1, 6 bases. The CDR3 extends over 15 amino acids. V was trimmed by 4 bases and J by 6 bases, leaving 13 bases between them. Per the germline V gene, CDR1 is SGHTA and CDR2 is FQGTGA. The CDR3 reads CASSSTGRSNSPLHF. The CDR3 DNA reads as TGTGCCAGCAGCTCGACAGGAAGGAGTAATTCACCCCTCCACTTT. Variable domain in full (rest from reference TRBV7-3 and TRBJ1-6): GAGVSQTPSNKVTEKGKYVELRCDPISGHTALYWYRQSLGQGPEFLIYFQGTGAADDSGLPNDRFFAVRPEGSVSTLKIQRTERGDSAVYLCASSSTGRSNSPLHFGNGTRLTVT.

The chain has TRBV28 and TRBJ2-7; a possible D gene is TRBD1 (6 bases). V shed 6 bases and J shed 7 bases, with 10 bases lying between them. From germline, CDR1 is MDHEN and CDR2 SYDVKM. CDR3 length: 11 residues. In DNA, the CDR3 is TGTGCCAGCAGACAGGGACCAGAGCAGTACTTC. It is translated as CASRQGPEQYF.

This chain joins TRBV7-2 and TRBJ2-3, with D tentatively TRBD1 (6 bases). The V gene lost 5 bases and the J gene lost 5 bases, with 14 bases spanning the gap. The CDR3 loop spans 14 amino acids. Germline V gene lookup returns CDR1 SGHTA and CDR2 FQGNSA. This CDR3 reads CASSGGNRVDTQYF. The CDR3 bases are TGTGCCAGCAGCGGAGGAAACAGGGTAGATACGCAGTATTTT.

The chain has TRBV28 and TRBJ1-5; no reliable D call. The CDR3 has 15 residues. V gave up 5 bases and J gave up 1 base, with 12 bases separating them. Germline V gives CDR1 MDHEN, CDR2 SYDVKM. The CDR3 loop is CASSRPGRSNQPQHF. CDR3 in DNA: TGTGCCAGCAGTAGACCCGGGAGAAGCAATCAGCCCCAGCATTTT.

The chain joins TRBV9 to TRBJ2-1; 8 bases fit TRBD1. Unmatched junction bases numbered 6, after V lost 2 bases and J lost 8 bases. CDR3 size: 14 residues. The germline CDR1 and CDR2 sequences are SGDLS and YYNGEE. CDR3 loop: CASSVQGALDEQFF. The DNA for the CDR3 is TGTGCCAGCAGCGTTCAGGGGGCGCTCGATGAGCAGTTCTTC.

This chain uses TRBV2 with TRBJ2-5, with 9 bases aligning to TRBD1. Unmatched junction bases numbered 14, after V lost 5 bases and J lost 7 bases. This CDR3 has 16 amino acids. The germline V gene has CDR1 SNHLY and CDR2 FYNNEI. CDR3 nucleotide sequence: TGTGCCAGCAGTATAACCCCGGGACAGGGTCTGGGGACCCAGTACTTC. Translating it yields CASSITPGQGLGTQYF.

This CDR3 reads CASLDRVSYEQYF. The CDR3 nucleotides are TGTGCCAGCCTGGACAGGGTCTCCTACGAGCAGTACTTC. V usage is TRBV28 and J usage is TRBJ2-7; TRBD1 matches at 8 bases. From germline, CDR1 is MDHEN and CDR2 SYDVKM. V trimming: 8 bases; J trimming: 0 bases; junction bases outside the gene matches: 3. The CDR3 spans 13 residues.

The rearrangement uses TRBV19 and TRBJ1-5; 7 nucleotides agree with TRBD1. The V and J ends lost 5 bases and 4 bases, in that order; junction bases with no gene match: 2. Germline V gene data show CDR1 as LNHDA and CDR2 as SQIVND (reference sequence). The length of the CDR3 is 13 residues. CDR3 sequence reads: CASSGTENQPQHF. The CDR3 coding sequence is TGTGCCAGTAGTGGGACAGAAAATCAGCCCCAGCATTTT.

This chain joins TRBV4-3 and TRBJ1-3, with D unresolved. Germline V gene data show CDR1 as LGHNA and CDR2 as YSLEER. V dropped 0 bases and J dropped 0 bases, with 18 bases sitting between them. This CDR3 has 19 amino acids. The CDR3 spells CASSQDASWGASSGNTIYF. CDR3 DNA sequence: TGCGCCAGCAGCCAAGATGCATCGTGGGGAGCGAGCTCTGGAAACACCATATATTTT.

This sequence joins TRBV7-8 and TRBJ2-6; 8 nucleotides align to TRBD1. CDR3 length equals 19 residues. The V segment lost 1 base and the J segment 4 bases; nucleotides outside the gene matches: 12. CDR1 is SGHVS and CDR2 is FQNEAQ in the germline V gene. This CDR3 is CASSLVKASTGAGANVLTF. CDR3 in DNA: TGTGCCAGCAGCTTAGTCAAGGCTTCGACAGGGGCAGGGGCCAACGTCCTGACTTTC.